This T cell receptor beta chain was identified during a study of T cell changes during pregnancy in multiple sclerosis. The data were produced by immunoSEQ multiplex PCR, yet TCRdb's version contains in-frame clones alone and is incomplete. The table records about 30,000 clones, just over 90% of them present only once. The CDR3 runs to 14 residues. V dropped 1 base and J dropped 2 bases, with 9 bases sitting between them. Germline assignment: CDR1 SGHAT and CDR2 FQDESV (reference sequence). This receptor was identified in a female donor with multiple sclerosis, enrolled in a pregnancy study. The sequencing here drew on CD8+ T cells from peripheral blood mononuclear cells, taken in the second trimester of pregnancy. The chain employs TRBV11-1 and TRBJ2-7, with a weak D call TRBD2 (6 bases). The CDR3 region has the DNA TGTGCCAGCAGCTTAGGAGGGGAGGCCTACGAGCAGTACTTC. It yields the protein CASSLGGEAYEQYF. The full variable domain, with the rest looked up from reference TRBV11-1 and TRBJ2-7, is EAEVAQSPRYKITEKSQAVAFWCDPISGHATLYWYRQILGQGPELLVQFQDESVVDDSQLPKDRFSAERLKGVDSTLKIQPAELGDSAMYLCASSLGGEAYEQYFGPGTRLTVT.